Sequencing of this T cell receptor (beta chain) was carried out in a study of cytomegalovirus exposure and HLA in healthy donors (TCRdb year 2017). For the wider study: According to a later analysis, the 100 to 150 validation repertoires were produced on the same platform as the roughly 700 repertoires of the first cohort. In addition to the first cohort of several hundred subjects, a separate validation cohort of 120 different subjects was used. The aim of the study was to test whether cataloging public T cell receptors could identify signatures of past pathogen exposure. The study combined high-throughput TCR immunosequencing, statistical association of individual TCRs with disease status, and machine learning to predict cytomegalovirus infection status. General study outcomes and caveats: Cytomegalovirus status was reported to be diagnosed by the classifier with high specificity and sensitivity in both the original and validation cohorts. In the study, approximately 150 TCR beta chains were listed as associated with cytomegalovirus. Of the cluster scores, roughly 95% were above 0 in a later analysis, which found that TCRs clustered in the first cohort also tended to co-occur in the roughly 130 validation repertoires. In vitro tests confirmed that a few of the cytomegalovirus-associated TCR beta chains recognize cytomegalovirus antigens. According to the authors, the approach could potentially be generalized to other disease states and immunological phenotypes. Across donors, most TCR sequences were observed very rarely, whereas some public TCRs were present in many individuals. The validation cohort had no HLA typing available for a later analysis, so co-occurrence within that cohort was assessed over all 120 or so repertoires.

Regarding this clone: No antigen is known for it. No qualities accompany the bases; no much larger clone lies one base away.

CDR1 SQVTM and CDR2 ANQGSEA are derived from the germline V gene. Inclusive of the bounding cysteine and phenylalanine, the CDR3 is 14 residues long. The retained sequence is limited to the CDR3, 42 bases, with the frame set at the first base. Trimming takes 5 bases off V and 0 bases off J; junction bases not matched to a gene: 7. Library construction relied on the immunoSEQ multiplex PCR assay. On the authors' methods: A statistical classification framework was built for diagnosing cytomegalovirus status from the catalog of TCR beta chain sequences. Entries here come from immuneACCESS through TCRdb and include only in-frame sequences with V and J called. Some clones fail to appear in such tables; in the studies checked, an unresolved V gene covers under half of the shortfall, and the cause of the remainder is unknown. V and J calls and clone size are given by that table; D and trimming were obtained from the DNA. This sample has roughly 130,000 clones in its table, and 84% of those were observed once. The ten largest account for over 1.1% of the sample.

The donors belonged to the validation cohort of about 130 subjects, which was separate from the roughly 700-subject first cohort. This chain is built from TRBV29-1 and TRBJ2-7; a stretch of 7 junction bases matches TRBD1. This clonotype originated in a woman in her thirties in good health and CMV-seronegative. Sequencing was carried out using PBMCs. The sequence in DNA is TGCAGCGTTTCCCCGGGACAGTTCTCCTACGAGCAGTACTTC. Translated, this gives CSVSPGQFSYEQYF.